Only a few counts were recorded for the clone carrying this TCR beta chain. The data originate from a study of human T cells and chemical hapten exposure. The time point was: patch test 1, 2 weeks after DPC sensitization. Treatment here: therapeutic diphenylcyclopropenone sensitization with weekly scalp DPC. V dropped 0 bases and J dropped 0; count of bases not matched to a gene: 3. The CDR3 spans 17 residues. Per the germline V gene, CDR1 is KGHSH and CDR2 is LQKENI. TCRdb passed the RACE reads through MiXCR, listing each CDR3 protein once. The sample holds under 450,000 distinct CDR3 sequences, 4.8% seen once.

This TCR was recovered from a woman aged 45-59 years with alopecia areata. Some clones in this sample may be carry-over from other donors' samples. This sequence joins TRBV18 and TRBJ2-1, with 9 bases aligning to TRBD2. This specimen was whole blood, taken in connection with sensitization to the hapten diphenylcyclopropenone (DPC). The CDR3 nucleotides read TGTGCCAGCTCACCACCTAGCGGGAGTCCCTCCTACAATGAGCAGTTCTTC. It encodes CASSPPSGSPSYNEQFF. The variable domain in full, with the rest retrieved from reference TRBV18 and TRBJ2-1, is NAGVMQNPRHLVRRRGQEARLRCSPMKGHSHVYWYRQLPEEGLKFMVYLQKENIIDESGMPKERFSAEFPKEGPSILRIQQVVRGDSAAYFCASSPPSGSPSYNEQFFGPGTRLTVL.